The 24 T cell receptor beta chains listed next were all sequenced from one sample in a study of early T cells in non-severe SARS-CoV-2 infection. TCRdb processed the 5' RACE reads anew with MiXCR; each CDR3 protein has one entry. The data show 46,000 or so distinct CDR3 sequences, about 7% seen once. Input material: whole blood. These receptors were taken from an adult who was a healthcare worker with PCR-confirmed SARS-CoV-2 infection or an uninfected control (not recorded which).

This clonotype was counted ten times or more. The chain links TRBV7-9 to TRBJ1-2; D unclear. V was pared by 5 bases and J by 6 bases, with 16 bases between. This CDR3 has 14 amino acids. The germline gives CDR1 SEHNR, CDR2 FQNEAQ (reference sequence). The CDR3 DNA is TGTGCCAGCAGCACTATCCTGTTAGGTCATGGCTACACCTTC. It codes for CASSTILLGHGYTF.

The J gene is TRBJ1-1, the V gene TRBV7-7; 7 nucleotides line up with TRBD1. V gave up 1 base and J gave up 5 bases; unmatched junction bases: 28. CDR1 is SSHAT, CDR2 FNYEAQ, per germline (reference sequence). The length of the CDR3 is 22 residues. The CDR3 spells CASSLGAQGREENSERRTEAFF. DNA of the CDR3: TGTGCCAGCAGCTTAGGGGCACAGGGGCGCGAAGAGAACAGTGAGAGAAGGACTGAAGCTTTCTTT.

This clonotype is medium-sized by share. V is TRBV7-2 and J is TRBJ1-2; D is unclear. This CDR3 spans 12 amino acids. V was cut by 1 base and J by 5 bases, with 5 bases left in between. Germline assignment: CDR1 SGHTA and CDR2 FQGNSA. The CDR3 loop reads CASSLDSYGYTF. CDR3 DNA sequence: TGTGCCAGCAGCTTAGACTCTTATGGCTACACCTTC.

This clonotype was detected only a few times. V usage is TRBV7-6 and J usage is TRBJ2-3; weak D call: TRBD1 (6 bases). The V end was cut by 5 bases, the J end by 0 bases, with 18 bases between. This CDR3 comprises 17 residues. The germline V gene encodes CDR1 SGHVS and CDR2 FNYEAQ. CDR3 DNA sequence: TGTGCCAGCAGCGCTTGGCTGACAGGAGAAAGCACAGATACGCAGTATTTT. Its protein product is CASSAWLTGESTDTQYF.

This clonotype was detected ten times or more. The J gene is TRBJ2-6, the V gene TRBV4-2; tentative D call: TRBD1 (5 bases). The CDR3 covers 17 residues. The germline V and J ends were trimmed by 0 bases and 0 bases, with 9 bases remaining between them. Germline CDR1 reads LGHNA; CDR2 reads YNFKEQ. The CDR3 here is CASSQDSRGSGANVLTF. CDR3 coding DNA: TGTGCCAGCAGCCAAGATAGTAGGGGCTCTGGGGCCAACGTCCTGACTTTC.

This clonotype was found a few times. This chain uses TRBV12-3 or TRBV12-4 with TRBJ2-1, with 10 bases fitting TRBD1. The CDR3 is 14 residues long. The ends lost 5 bases at V and 6 bases at J; junction bases unmatched: 4. As DNA, the CDR3 is TGTGCCAGCAGTCTTTGGGACAGGGGCAATGAGCAGTTCTTC. Translating gives CASSLWDRGNEQFF.

This chain connects TRBV2 to TRBJ2-3; D might be TRBD2 (5 bases). With 4 bases removed from V and 2 bases from J, the gap between germline ends came to 13 bases. CDR1 and CDR2 (germline): SNHLY, FYNNEI. The CDR3 contains 15 residues. The CDR3 nucleotides read TGTGCCAGCAGTGGTCGAACTAGATCCACAGATACGCAGTATTTT. Protein: CASSGRTRSTDTQYF. The whole variable domain, filled in from reference TRBV2 and TRBJ2-3, reads EPEVTQTPSHQVTQMGQEVILRCVPISNHLYFYWYRQILGQKVEFLVSFYNNEISEKSEIFDDQFSVERPDGSNFTLKIRSTKLEDSAMYFCASSGRTRSTDTQYFGPGTRLTVL.

V usage is TRBV28 and J usage is TRBJ1-4; D may be TRBD1 (5 bases). CDR3 size: 15 residues. Germline V gene data show CDR1 as MDHEN and CDR2 as SYDVKM. Deletions cut 5 bases from V and 0 bases from J, with 10 bases between. CDR3 nucleotide sequence: TGTGCCAGCAGTACAACGGGGGCAACTAATGAAAAACTGTTTTTT. This translates into CASSTTGATNEKLFF.

In the case of this clonotype: The conserved phenylalanine or tryptophan is not found at the CDR3 terminus, so this likely reflects a read error. The genes are TRBV5-4 and TRBJ2-7; D remains ambiguous. The length of the CDR3 is 13 residues. The V end lost 2 bases, the J end lost 6 bases, and 12 bases lay between the germline ends. CDR1 SGHNT and CDR2 YYREEE come from the germline V gene (reference sequence). CDR3 sequence: CASSFEPGSEQYS. The CDR3 nucleotides read TGTGCCAGCAGCTTTGAACCGGGCTCCGAGCAGTACTCC.

This clonotype was counted ten times or more. This chain links TRBV7-8 with TRBJ1-2, with D unclear. Trimming removed 3 bases from V and 8 bases from J, with 10 bases in between. The germline gives CDR1 SGHVS, CDR2 FQNEAQ. This CDR3 has 12 residues. CDR3 DNA: TGTGCCAGCAGCTTTGGGGATTTCGGCTACACCTTC. It codes for CASSFGDFGYTF.

The chain couples TRBV7-2 to TRBJ2-5; a weak D match, TRBD2 (6 bases). Germline V gene sequence: CDR1 SGHTA, CDR2 FQGNSA. Trimming cost V 0 bases and J 1 base, with 12 bases left between them. This CDR3 contains 16 residues. The CDR3 DNA sequence: TGTGCCAGCAGCTTAGCGCTAGCGTTCGCCCAAGAGACCCAGTACTTC. The encoded protein is CASSLALAFAQETQYF.

The chain couples TRBV6-2 or TRBV6-3 to TRBJ2-1; 9 nucleotides line up with TRBD2. Losses at the gene ends were 6 bases for V and 6 bases for J; bases not matched to a gene: 9. The length of the CDR3 is 15 residues. Germline V gives CDR1 MNHEY, CDR2 SVGEGT. The CDR3 protein is CASSPGVAGANEQFF. The CDR3, as DNA: TGTGCCAGCAGCCCCGGTGTAGCGGGGGCCAATGAGCAGTTCTTC.

The rearrangement links TRBV7-9 to TRBJ2-2; possible D gene TRBD2, 5 bases. Germline CDR1 and CDR2: SEHNR and FQNEAQ (reference sequence). V lost 6 bases and J lost 3, with 14 bases in between. The CDR3 extends over 15 amino acids. CDR3 coding DNA: TGTGCCAGCAGGCTGGACTTCGTGGACACCGGGGAGCTGTTTTTT. Protein product: CASRLDFVDTGELFF.

As regards this clonotype: This may be a read error: a much more frequent sequence differs by one nucleotide. The V gene is TRBV6-6, the J gene TRBJ1-2, with 10 bases matching TRBD1. Germline V CDR1 and CDR2: MNHNY, SVGAGI (reference sequence). Trimming cost V 10 bases and J 3 bases; bases outside gene matches: 14. CDR3 length equals 16 residues. CDR3 DNA sequence: TGTGCCAACAGGTCCCGGGACAGGGGAGGGGACTATGGCTACACCTTC. Residues: CANRSRDRGGDYGYTF.

This clonotype was observed a few times. The genes are TRBV12-3 or TRBV12-4 and TRBJ2-3; D may match TRBD1 or TRBD2 (7 bases each). V gave up 6 bases and J gave up 7 bases, with 17 bases separating them. This CDR3 is built from 14 residues. The CDR3 coding sequence is TGTGCCAGCAGAGCCAACCAGGGGGGGCATACGCAGTATTTT. The encoded protein is CASRANQGGHTQYF.

This clonotype was seen a few times. CDR3 protein: CSVVGRDAGFFGGYTF. CDR3 in DNA: TGCAGCGTTGTCGGAAGGGACGCGGGATTTTTTGGTGGCTACACCTTC. The V call is TRBV29-1, the J call TRBJ1-2; weak D call: TRBD1 (5 bases). This CDR3 comprises 16 residues. Looked up from germline, CDR1 is SQVTM and CDR2 is ANQGSEA. The V and J ends lost 4 bases and 7 bases respectively, with 25 bases between them.

This clonotype was recorded at least ten times. The rearrangement uses TRBV7-2 and TRBJ1-1, with 8 bases identical to TRBD1. With V trimmed by 0 bases and J by 0 bases, 6 bases remained unmatched. Germline CDR1 is SGHTA and CDR2 is FQGNSA. The CDR3 has 17 residues. The CDR3: CASSLAQGQGMNTEAFF. The CDR3 DNA sequence: TGTGCCAGCAGCTTAGCCCAAGGACAGGGAATGAACACTGAAGCTTTCTTT. Drawing the rest from reference TRBV7-2 and TRBJ1-1, the complete variable domain is GAGVSQSPSNKVTEKGKDVELRCDPISGHTALYWYRQSLGQGLEFLIYFQGNSAPDKSGLPSDRFSAERTGGSVSTLTIQRTQQEDSAVYLCASSLAQGQGMNTEAFFGQGTRLTVV.

This clonotype was counted between two and nine times. DNA for the CDR3: TGCGCCAGCAGCCAAGCTCCGCACTTACAAGAGACCCAGTACTTC. Its protein is CASSQAPHLQETQYF. This chain links TRBV5-1 with TRBJ2-5, with unresolved D. The germline V gene has CDR1 SGHRS and CDR2 YFSETQ. V shed 4 bases and J shed 2 bases, with 15 bases lying between them. CDR3 size: 15 residues.

This clonotype has at least ten counts. This CDR3 reads CASSLTEAKNIQYF. The CDR3 nucleotides are TGTGCCAGCAGTTTGACAGAAGCCAAAAACATTCAGTACTTC. J is TRBJ2-4 and V is TRBV12-3 or TRBV12-4; D possibly corresponds to TRBD1 (5 bases). This CDR3 contains 14 residues. Trimming pared 3 bases from V and 0 bases from J, leaving 6 bases between.

This chain links TRBV20-1 with TRBJ2-2, with D tentatively TRBD1 or TRBD2 (6 bases each). Germline CDR1 reads DFQATT; CDR2 reads SNEGSKA (reference sequence). The CDR3 length is 14 residues. The ends were cut back, 1 base at V and 7 bases at J, with 13 bases in the middle. The CDR3 bases are TGCAGTGCTAGAGTCCCGGGGGCCGACGGGGAGCTGTTTTTT. Amino acid sequence: CSARVPGADGELFF.

This chain uses TRBV6-6 with TRBJ1-1; D not resolved. With 7 bases removed from V and 6 bases from J, the gap between germline ends came to 18 bases. CDR1 and CDR2 from the germline V gene are MNHNY and SVGAGI (reference sequence). CDR3 size: 14 residues. The CDR3, as DNA: TGTGCCAGCAAAGACACGCGCCATTTGGCTGAAGCTTTCTTT. Translating it yields CASKDTRHLAEAFF.

In its sample, this clonotype was seen a few times. The chain is built from TRBV20-1 and TRBJ2-3; 9 nucleotides align to TRBD1. Germline V CDR1 and CDR2: DFQATT, SNEGSKA (reference sequence). The junction had 8 bases not matched to a gene; V was cut back by 5 bases and J by 2 bases. There are 15 residues in the CDR3. In DNA form, the CDR3 reads TGCAGTGCTGTTCCCGGGACAGGGCACACAGATACGCAGTATTTT. It is translated as CSAVPGTGHTDTQYF.

This clonotype was observed a few times. V and J are TRBV6-4 and TRBJ1-1; the D is unclear. The CDR3 extends over 13 amino acids. V lost 4 bases to trimming and J lost 6 bases, with 12 bases between them. Germline CDR1 reads MRHNA; CDR2 reads SNTAGT. CDR3 amino acids: CASSALPGSEAFF. The CDR3 DNA reads as TGTGCCAGCAGTGCTTTACCCGGTTCTGAAGCTTTCTTT.

This clonotype was counted many times. The V call is TRBV29-1, the J call TRBJ2-5; a possible D gene is TRBD1 (6 bases). The CDR3 totals 15 residues. Germline V gene lookup returns CDR1 SQVTM and CDR2 ANQGSEA. Trimming removed 6 bases at V and 0 bases at J, with 17 bases between. CDR3 nucleotide sequence: TGCAGCGTCCCGCACAGGGATGGGTACCAAGAGACCCAGTACTTC. It yields the protein CSVPHRDGYQETQYF. Looking up the rest from reference TRBV29-1 and TRBJ2-5 gives the full variable domain: SAVISQKPSRDICQRGTSLTIQCQVDSQVTMMFWYRQQPGQSLTLIATANQGSEATYESGFVIDKFPISRPNLTFSTLTVSNMSPEDSSIYLCSVPHRDGYQETQYFGPGTRLLVL.